A selection of T cell receptor beta chains follows, all from one sample in a study of shared clonotypes between healthy human individuals. The repertoire was sequenced with immunoSEQ multiplex PCR; TCRdb's copy has only in-frame clones and lacks some. The table records under 350,000 clones, more than 75% of them present only once. Sequenced input: memory CD8+ T cells sorted from blood. The receptor source for this set is a man aged 18 to 29 in good health. The CDR3 runs from the conserved cysteine through the conserved F or W. D genes are given only for firm matches. Only part of the rows carry a size: once, few, many, or a class if the clone is expanded.

D gene	V gene	clone size	J gene	CDR3 protein	CDR3 DNA
-	TRBV7-9	-	TRBJ2-7	CASSLSGREYEQYF	TGTGCCAGCAGCTTATCGGGGAGAGAGTACGAGCAGTACTTC
-	TRBV15	once	TRBJ2-1	CATSRDEVSSYNEQFF	TGTGCCACCAGCAGAGATGAGGTGAGCTCCTACAATGAGCAGTTCTTC
-	TRBV2	-	TRBJ1-2	CASSGDPGGDYYGYTF	TGTGCCAGCAGTGGCGACCCGGGGGGAGACTACTATGGCTACACCTTC
-	TRBV19	-	TRBJ2-2	CASQPGLYTGELFF	TGTGCCAGTCAACCGGGGCTATACACCGGGGAGCTGTTTTTT
-	TRBV28	-	TRBJ1-2	CASSFRIYGYTF	TGTGCCAGCAGTTTTAGGATATATGGCTACACCTTC
-	TRBV15	-	TRBJ2-7	CATSPGFGGSGYF	TGTGCCACCAGCCCAGGGTTTGGGGGGTCGGGGTACTTC
TRBD1	TRBV27	-	TRBJ2-7	CASSLLGQTYEQYF	TGTGCCAGCAGTTTATTGGGACAGACCTACGAGCAGTACTTC
-	TRBV7-2	-	TRBJ1-5	CASSLMVGQGLSNQPQHF	TGTGCCAGCAGCTTAATGGTTGGGCAGGGCCTTAGCAATCAGCCCCAGCATTTT
TRBD1	TRBV6-5	-	TRBJ2-7	CASSVAGGNYEQYF	TGTGCCAGCAGTGTGGCAGGGGGTAACTACGAGCAGTACTTC
-	TRBV19	-	TRBJ1-1	CATRLGMNTEAFF	TGTGCCACCCGACTTGGAATGAACACTGAAGCTTTCTTT
-	TRBV27	-	TRBJ2-3	CASSGLGVSTDTQYF	TGTGCCAGCAGTGGATTGGGCGTTAGCACAGATACGCAGTATTTT
TRBD2	TRBV6-5	-	TRBJ2-3	CASSASGGFADTQYF	TGTGCCAGCAGTGCTAGCGGGGGGTTCGCAGATACGCAGTATTTT
-	TRBV6-6	-	TRBJ2-7	CASSYYQLQGSYEQYF	TGTGCCAGCAGTTACTACCAGCTGCAGGGAAGCTACGAGCAGTACTTC
-	TRBV6-5	-	TRBJ1-1	CASRMAGNTEAFF	TGTGCCAGCAGAATGGCAGGGAACACTGAAGCTTTCTTT
TRBD2	TRBV9	-	TRBJ2-5	CASSVTPGLAGTETQYF	TGTGCCAGCAGCGTAACTCCGGGACTAGCGGGAACGGAGACCCAGTACTTC